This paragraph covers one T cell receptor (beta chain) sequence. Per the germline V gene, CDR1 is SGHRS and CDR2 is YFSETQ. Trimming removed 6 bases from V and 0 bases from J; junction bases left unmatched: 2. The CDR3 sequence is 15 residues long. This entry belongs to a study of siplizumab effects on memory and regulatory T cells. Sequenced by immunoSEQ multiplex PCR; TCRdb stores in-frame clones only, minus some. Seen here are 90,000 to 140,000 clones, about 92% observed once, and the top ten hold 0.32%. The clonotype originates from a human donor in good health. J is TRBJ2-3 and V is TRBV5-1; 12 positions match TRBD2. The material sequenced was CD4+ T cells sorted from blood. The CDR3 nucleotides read TGCGCCAGCAAAACTAGCGGGGGGAGCACAGATACGCAGTATTTT. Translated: CASKTSGGSTDTQYF.